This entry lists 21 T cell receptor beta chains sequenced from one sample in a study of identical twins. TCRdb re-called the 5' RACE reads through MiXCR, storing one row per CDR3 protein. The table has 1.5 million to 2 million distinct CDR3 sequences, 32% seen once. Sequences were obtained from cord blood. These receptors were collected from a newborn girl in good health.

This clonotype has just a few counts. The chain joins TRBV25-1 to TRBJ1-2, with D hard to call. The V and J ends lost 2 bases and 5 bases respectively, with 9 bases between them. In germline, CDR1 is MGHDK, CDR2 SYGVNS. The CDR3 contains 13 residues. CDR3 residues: CASSEGTTYGYTF. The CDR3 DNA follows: TGTGCCAGCAGTGAAGGAACTACTTATGGCTACACCTTC.

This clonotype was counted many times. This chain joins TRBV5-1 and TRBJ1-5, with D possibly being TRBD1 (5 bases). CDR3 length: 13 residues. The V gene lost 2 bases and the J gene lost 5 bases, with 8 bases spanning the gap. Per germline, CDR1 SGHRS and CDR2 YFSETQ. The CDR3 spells CASSFWGDQPQHF. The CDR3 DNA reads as TGCGCCAGCAGCTTTTGGGGGGATCAGCCCCAGCATTTT.

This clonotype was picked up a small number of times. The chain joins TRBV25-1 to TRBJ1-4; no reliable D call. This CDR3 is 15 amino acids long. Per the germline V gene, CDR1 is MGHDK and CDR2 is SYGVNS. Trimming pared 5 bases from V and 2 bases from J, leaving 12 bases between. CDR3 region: CASSREVSTNEKLFF. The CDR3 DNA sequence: TGTGCCAGCAGTAGGGAGGTTTCGACTAATGAAAAACTGTTTTTT.

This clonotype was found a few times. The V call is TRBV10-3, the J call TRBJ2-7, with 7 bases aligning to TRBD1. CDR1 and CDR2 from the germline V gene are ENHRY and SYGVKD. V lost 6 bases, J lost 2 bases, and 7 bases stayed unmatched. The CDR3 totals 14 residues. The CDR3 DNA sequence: TGTGCCATCAGGCCGGGACAGCCTCCCTACGAGCAGTACTTC. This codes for CAIRPGQPPYEQYF.

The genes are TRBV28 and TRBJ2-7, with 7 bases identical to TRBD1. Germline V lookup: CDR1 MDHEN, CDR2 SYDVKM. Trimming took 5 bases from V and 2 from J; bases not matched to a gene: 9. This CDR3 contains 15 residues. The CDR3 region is CASSSPRQGTYEQYF. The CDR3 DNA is TGTGCCAGCAGTAGCCCTCGACAGGGAACCTACGAGCAGTACTTC.

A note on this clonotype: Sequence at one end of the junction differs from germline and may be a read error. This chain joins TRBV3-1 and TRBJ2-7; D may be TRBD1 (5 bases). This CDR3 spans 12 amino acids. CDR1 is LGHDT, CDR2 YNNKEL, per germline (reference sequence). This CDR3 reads CAGSQGPYEQYF. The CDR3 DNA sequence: TGTGCCGGCAGCCAGGGTCCTTACGAGCAGTACTTC.

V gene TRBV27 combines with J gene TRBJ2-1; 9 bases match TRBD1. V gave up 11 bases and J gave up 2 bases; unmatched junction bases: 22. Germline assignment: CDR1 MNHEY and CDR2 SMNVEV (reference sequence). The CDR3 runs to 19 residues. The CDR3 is CARPPGQGEGETPYNEQFF. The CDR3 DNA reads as TGTGCCCGACCCCCGGGACAGGGAGAGGGGGAAACTCCCTACAATGAGCAGTTCTTC.

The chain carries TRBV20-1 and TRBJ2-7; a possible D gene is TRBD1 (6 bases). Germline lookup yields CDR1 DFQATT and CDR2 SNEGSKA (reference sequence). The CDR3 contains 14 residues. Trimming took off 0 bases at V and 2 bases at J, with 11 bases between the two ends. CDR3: CSARDNRVPYEQYF. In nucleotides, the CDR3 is TGCAGTGCTAGAGATAACAGGGTCCCCTACGAGCAGTACTTC.

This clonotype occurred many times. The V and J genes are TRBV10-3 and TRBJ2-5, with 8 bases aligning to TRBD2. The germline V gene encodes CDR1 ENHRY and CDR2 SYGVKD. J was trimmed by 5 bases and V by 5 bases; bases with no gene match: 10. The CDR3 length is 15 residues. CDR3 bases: TGTGCCATCAGTACCCTGACTAGCGTGGCGGAGACCCAGTACTTC. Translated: CAISTLTSVAETQYF.

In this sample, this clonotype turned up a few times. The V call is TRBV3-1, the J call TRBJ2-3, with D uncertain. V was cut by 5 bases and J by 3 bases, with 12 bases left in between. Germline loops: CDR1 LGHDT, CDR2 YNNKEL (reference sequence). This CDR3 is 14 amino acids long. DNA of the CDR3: TGTGCCAGCAGCACCCGCGGACCGACAGATACGCAGTATTTT. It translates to CASSTRGPTDTQYF.

The CDR3 protein is CASSLGTGTRNTEAFF. CDR3 nucleotide sequence: TGTGCCAGCAGTCTAGGGACAGGGACTCGGAACACTGAAGCTTTCTTT. This chain connects TRBV7-6 to TRBJ1-1; 9 nucleotides line up with TRBD1. The V gene's germline CDR1 is SGHVS and CDR2 FNYEAQ. The CDR3 extends over 16 amino acids. Trimming took 6 bases from V and 1 from J; bases not matched to a gene: 9. Full variable domain (rest looked up from reference TRBV7-6 and TRBJ1-1): GAGVSQSPRYKVTKRGQDVALRCDPISGHVSLYWYRQALGQGPEFLTYFNYEAQQDKSGLPNDRFSAERPEGSISTLTIQRTEQRDSAMYRCASSLGTGTRNTEAFFGQGTRLTVV.

CDR3 region: CASSQGVRYYGYTF. CDR3 in DNA: TGTGCCAGCAGCCAAGGGGTCAGATACTATGGCTACACCTTC. The chain uses TRBV14 and TRBJ1-2, with D uncertain. This CDR3 has 14 residues. Trimming pared 1 base from V and 3 bases from J, leaving 9 bases between. The germline CDR1 and CDR2 sequences are SGHDN and FVKESK.

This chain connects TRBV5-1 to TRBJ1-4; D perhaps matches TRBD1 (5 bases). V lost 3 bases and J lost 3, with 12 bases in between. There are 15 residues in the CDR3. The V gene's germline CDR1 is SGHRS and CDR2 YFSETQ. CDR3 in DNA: TGCGCCAGCAGCTGGTTGGGGCCCTCTAATGAAAAACTGTTTTTT. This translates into CASSWLGPSNEKLFF.

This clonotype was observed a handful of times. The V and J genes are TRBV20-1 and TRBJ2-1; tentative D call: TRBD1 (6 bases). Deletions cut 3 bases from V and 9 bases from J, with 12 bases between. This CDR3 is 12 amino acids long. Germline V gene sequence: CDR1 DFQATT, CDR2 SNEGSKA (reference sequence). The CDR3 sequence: CSARGRGGEQFF. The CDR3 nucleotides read TGCAGTGCTAGGGGTAGAGGGGGTGAGCAGTTCTTC.

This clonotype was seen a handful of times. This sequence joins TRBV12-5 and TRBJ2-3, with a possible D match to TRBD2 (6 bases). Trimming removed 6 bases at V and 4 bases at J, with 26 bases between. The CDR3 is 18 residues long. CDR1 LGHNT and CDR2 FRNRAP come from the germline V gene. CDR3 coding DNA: TGTGCTAGTGGAACCTTTTCCCCGGGACTGACATACGCAGATACGCAGTATTTT. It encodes CASGTFSPGLTYADTQYF.

The CDR3 here is CASSQVGQVRRNEQFF. The CDR3 nucleotides read TGCGCCAGCAGCCAAGTGGGACAGGTCCGGAGGAATGAGCAGTTCTTC. This chain joins TRBV4-1 and TRBJ2-1, with TRBD1 matching 8 bases. Looked up from germline, CDR1 is MGHRA and CDR2 is YSYEKL. J was trimmed by 7 bases and V by 1 base; bases with no gene match: 9. CDR3 length: 16 amino acids.

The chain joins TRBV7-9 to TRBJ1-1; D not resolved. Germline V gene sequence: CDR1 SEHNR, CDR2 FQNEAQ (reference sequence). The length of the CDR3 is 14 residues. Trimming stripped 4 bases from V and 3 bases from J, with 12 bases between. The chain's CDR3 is CASSSEIAHTEAFF. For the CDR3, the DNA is TGTGCCAGCAGCTCGGAGATTGCCCACACTGAAGCTTTCTTT.

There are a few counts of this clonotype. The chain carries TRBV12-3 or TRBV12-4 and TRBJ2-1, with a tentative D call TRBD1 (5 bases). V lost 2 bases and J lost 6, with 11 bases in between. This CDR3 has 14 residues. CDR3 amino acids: CASSLSGFFNEQFF. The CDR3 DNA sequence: TGTGCCAGCAGTTTATCAGGGTTTTTCAATGAGCAGTTCTTC.

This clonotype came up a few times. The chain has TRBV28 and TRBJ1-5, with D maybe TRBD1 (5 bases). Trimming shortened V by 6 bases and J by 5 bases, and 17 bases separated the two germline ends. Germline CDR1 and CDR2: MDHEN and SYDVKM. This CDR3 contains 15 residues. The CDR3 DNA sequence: TGTGCCAGCAGCGAACCGAGGGGTTTGCATCAGCCCCAGCATTTT. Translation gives CASSEPRGLHQPQHF.

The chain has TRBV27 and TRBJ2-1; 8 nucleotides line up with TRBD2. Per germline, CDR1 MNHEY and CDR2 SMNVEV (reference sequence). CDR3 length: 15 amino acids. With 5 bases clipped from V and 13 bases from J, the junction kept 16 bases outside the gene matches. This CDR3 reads CASSHSGTRQETQFF. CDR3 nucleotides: TGTGCCAGCAGTCACTCCGGGACTAGACAAGAGACCCAGTTCTTC.

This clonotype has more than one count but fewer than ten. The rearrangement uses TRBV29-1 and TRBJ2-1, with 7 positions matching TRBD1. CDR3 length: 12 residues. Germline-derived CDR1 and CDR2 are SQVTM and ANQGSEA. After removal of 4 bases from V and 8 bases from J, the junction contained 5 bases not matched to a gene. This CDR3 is CSVGQGRDEQFF. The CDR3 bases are TGCAGCGTTGGACAGGGAAGGGATGAGCAGTTCTTC.